These T cell receptor beta chains were read from a single sample in a study of CD8 T cells in ankylosing spondylitis. TCRdb reprocessed the 5' RACE reads via MiXCR and lists one record per CDR3 protein. The table lists roughly 40,000 distinct CDR3 sequences, roughly 2.5% of them singletons. Sequenced input: blood, either unsorted or a sorted T cell fraction (not recorded which). The receptors originated from a male donor with ankylosing spondylitis or in good health (not recorded which). Both conserved end residues are part of each CDR3. A D gene is named only where the DNA matches it firmly. Sizes are listed as once, few, many, or a class for an expanded clone.

>many|TRBV9|TRBJ2-6|NA
CASSVADVLTF
TGTGCCAGCAGCGTAGCTGACGTCCTGACTTTC
>many|TRBV2|TRBJ2-3|TRBD2
CASTLGASGTDTQYF
TGTGCCAGCACCCTAGGGGCTAGCGGAACAGATACGCAGTATTTT
>many|TRBV9|TRBJ2-6|NA
CASSPSPVRGANVLTF
TGTGCCAGCAGCCCCTCGCCTGTTAGGGGGGCCAACGTCCTGACTTTC
>many|TRBV9|TRBJ2-2|NA
CASSVVASRGELFF
TGTGCCAGCAGCGTAGTGGCTAGCCGCGGGGAGCTGTTTTTT
>many|TRBV9|TRBJ1-5|NA
CASSGGRGNQPQHF
TGTGCCAGCAGCGGCGGAAGGGGCAATCAGCCCCAGCATTTT
>many|TRBV9|TRBJ2-5|NA
CASSGGSRETQYF
TGTGCCAGCAGCGGGGGCTCTAGGGAGACCCAGTACTTC
>many|TRBV9|TRBJ2-7|TRBD2
CASSAGEGLAGDEQYF
TGTGCCAGCAGCGCCGGAGAAGGACTAGCGGGGGACGAGCAGTACTTC
>many|TRBV9|TRBJ2-1|TRBD1
CASSVGTGRVNEQFF
TGTGCCAGCAGCGTAGGGACAGGGCGGGTGAATGAGCAGTTCTTC
>many|TRBV9|TRBJ2-2|TRBD2
CASSVATWGGNTGELFF
TGTGCCAGCAGCGTAGCTACATGGGGGGGTAACACCGGGGAGCTGTTTTTT
>many|TRBV9|TRBJ2-2|NA
CASSTRQGGDTGELFF
TGTGCCAGCAGCACACGACAGGGAGGCGACACCGGGGAGCTGTTTTTT
>many|TRBV9|TRBJ2-7|NA
CASSVEGHGFDEQYF
TGTGCCAGCAGCGTAGAAGGGCATGGGTTCGACGAGCAGTACTTC